The entry below describes one TCR beta chain. This clone was counted only a few times. There is no known antigen for this receptor. Base qualities are not provided; no much larger clone lies one nucleotide away. The sample comes from a study of radiotherapy plus CTLA-4 blockade in lung cancer (dated by TCRdb to the late 2010s). Background on the whole study: Objective responses were observed in about 17% of enrolled patients, and disease control was achieved in roughly 29%. Overall results and qualifications from the work: After treatment with radiotherapy and ipilimumab, TCR clones that originated in tumors expanded in peripheral blood. The strongest predictors of response, as reported, were early dynamic changes in blood T cell clones along with a rise in serum interferon-beta after radiation.

Libraries were built with the immunoSEQ multiplex PCR assay. TCRdb provides this immuneACCESS table in a form limited to in-frame rearrangements. Some clones are lacking; in checked studies, under half of them reflect an unresolved V gene, and why the rest are absent is not known. The sample records around 37,000 clones, 72% of which are singletons. 11% of the sample goes to the ten largest clones. The study tested focal radiation therapy combined with CTLA-4 blockade (ipilimumab) in patients with chemo-refractory metastatic non-small-cell lung cancer. The CDR3 sequence holds 14 residues, the cysteine and phenylalanine included. Kept here is only the CDR3 DNA, which spans 42 bases and is read in frame from base 1. Between the V and J ends, shortened by 3 bases and 1 base respectively, the junction contains 6 bases. CDR1 LNHDA and CDR2 SQIVND are derived from the germline V gene (reference sequence).

The rearrangement combines TRBV19 with TRBJ2-2; there is no confident call for the D gene. The specimen was peripheral blood, collected from a patient treated with radiotherapy plus ipilimumab. The clonotype was recovered from a human donor with non-small cell lung cancer who had stable disease on radiotherapy plus ipilimumab. The sequenced DNA is TGTGCCAGTAGTATCACGGGGAACACCGGGGAGCTGTTTTTT. This codes for CASSITGNTGELFF.